These T cell receptor beta chains were read from a single sample in a study of control samples from healthy donors and cancer patients. TCRdb's table, derived via immunoSEQ multiplex PCR, lists solely in-frame clones and lacks some. The data hold approximately 82,000 clones, with approximately 89% observed a single time. Sequencing was carried out using blood. The receptor set was obtained from a man in his fifties or sixties in good health. Both conserved end residues are part of each CDR3. A D gene is named only where the DNA matches it firmly. Clone size appears in some rows only: once, few, many, or a class for an expanded clone.

DNA: TGTGCCAGCGGGGACCGGGACCGGCAGTTCTTC
CDR3: CASGDRDRQFF
size: NA
D: NA
V: TRBV28
J: TRBJ2-1

DNA: TGTGCCAGCAGGAGAGACAGGGGGGGAGACACCATATATTTT
CDR3: CASRRDRGGDTIYF
size: NA
D: TRBD1
V: TRBV2
J: TRBJ1-3

DNA: TGTGCCAGCCTTGAGACAGGGGCCAACGTCCTGACTTTC
CDR3: CASLETGANVLTF
size: NA
D: NA
V: TRBV6-5
J: TRBJ2-6

DNA: TGTGCCAGCAGAGAACAGGGCCAGAACACTGAAGCTTTCTTT
CDR3: CASREQGQNTEAFF
size: NA
D: NA
V: TRBV2
J: TRBJ1-1

DNA: TGCGCCAGCAGCTCGACAGGGTATAATTCACCCCTCCACTTT
CDR3: CASSSTGYNSPLHF
size: few
D: TRBD1
V: TRBV5-1
J: TRBJ1-6

DNA: TGTGCCACCAGCGCTGATACTAGCGGGAAGGGTGAGCAGTACTTC
CDR3: CATSADTSGKGEQYF
size: NA
D: TRBD2
V: TRBV15
J: TRBJ2-7

DNA: TGTGCCAGCTCACCAGGCTCGGGTTTCACAGATACGCAGTATTTT
CDR3: CASSPGSGFTDTQYF
size: NA
D: NA
V: TRBV18
J: TRBJ2-3

DNA: TGTGCCACCAATCCCCCCGGGGTCTCTGGAAACACCATATATTTT
CDR3: CATNPPGVSGNTIYF
size: NA
D: NA
V: TRBV24-1
J: TRBJ1-3

DNA: TGTGCCAGCAGTTCCCACTCCAGCGGGAGGTTCTACAATGAGCAGTTCTTC
CDR3: CASSSHSSGRFYNEQFF
size: NA
D: TRBD2
V: TRBV27
J: TRBJ2-1

DNA: TGCGCCAGCAGCCGGGAACTAGCGCTAAGCTCCTACGAGCAGTACTTC
CDR3: CASSRELALSSYEQYF
size: NA
D: TRBD2
V: TRBV4-3
J: TRBJ2-7

DNA: TGCGCCAGCAGCTTGGGCCTAGCGGGGCTAGAGACCCAGTACTTC
CDR3: CASSLGLAGLETQYF
size: NA
D: TRBD2
V: TRBV5-1
J: TRBJ2-5

DNA: TGCAGCGTTGAGAGGGATGGGGGGGAGACCCAGTACTTC
CDR3: CSVERDGGETQYF
size: NA
D: NA
V: TRBV29-1
J: TRBJ2-5

DNA: TGTGCCAGCAGCGGGGGGGAGCGTGAGCAGTTCTTC
CDR3: CASSGGEREQFF
size: NA
D: TRBD2
V: TRBV2
J: TRBJ2-1

DNA: TGCGCCAGCAGCAAAGTAGGAGGGAACACTGAAGCTTTCTTT
CDR3: CASSKVGGNTEAFF
size: once
D: NA
V: TRBV5-1
J: TRBJ1-1

DNA: TGCGCCAGCAGCCTGACAGGGAATAGCAATCAGCCCCAGCATTTT
CDR3: CASSLTGNSNQPQHF
size: NA
D: TRBD1
V: TRBV4-3
J: TRBJ1-5

DNA: TGTGCCAGCAGTTCCCGCCCGGGACTAGCGCTTAGCACAGATACGCAGTATTTT
CDR3: CASSSRPGLALSTDTQYF
size: few
D: TRBD2
V: TRBV28
J: TRBJ2-3

DNA: TGTGCCAGCAGCACCGATGGGGGAGGGTCTCAGCCCCAGCATTTT
CDR3: CASSTDGGGSQPQHF
size: NA
D: NA
V: TRBV5-6
J: TRBJ1-5

DNA: TGCGCCAGCAGCTTGTCAACAGCAGGCACGCAGTATTTT
CDR3: CASSLSTAGTQYF
size: NA
D: NA
V: TRBV5-1
J: TRBJ2-3

DNA: TGTGCCAGCAGTTTGTCCGGGGGGCGGGAGCAGTTCTTC
CDR3: CASSLSGGREQFF
size: once
D: NA
V: TRBV12-3/TRBV12-4
J: TRBJ2-1

DNA: TGTGCCAGCTCACCATTTACTGATCCCAACTATGGCTACACCTTC
CDR3: CASSPFTDPNYGYTF
size: NA
D: NA
V: TRBV18
J: TRBJ1-2

DNA: TGTGCCAGTACTCCCGGCCAGGTGCCCAATCAGCCCCAGCATTTT
CDR3: CASTPGQVPNQPQHF
size: NA
D: NA
V: TRBV19
J: TRBJ1-5

DNA: TGTGCCAGCAGCCGCGCGGCTAATTCACCCCTCCACTTT
CDR3: CASSRAANSPLHF
size: NA
D: NA
V: TRBV12-3/TRBV12-4
J: TRBJ1-6

DNA: TGTGCCAGCAGTCTAGGAGGAAATGAGCAGTTCTTC
CDR3: CASSLGGNEQFF
size: NA
D: NA
V: TRBV12-3/TRBV12-4
J: TRBJ2-1

DNA: TGCGCCAGCAGCCCCCAAGGGCACAGCGTTTGGGGTGAGCAGTTCTTC
CDR3: CASSPQGHSVWGEQFF
size: once
D: NA
V: TRBV5-1
J: TRBJ2-1

DNA: TGTGCCACCAGTGATGCCGGGACAGGGGGAGGCTACACCTTC
CDR3: CATSDAGTGGGYTF
size: once
D: TRBD1
V: TRBV24-1
J: TRBJ1-2

DNA: TGTGCCGGGCATCTGGGGGTGTCTAATGAAAAACTGTTTTTT
CDR3: CAGHLGVSNEKLFF
size: NA
D: NA
V: TRBV5-8
J: TRBJ1-4

DNA: TGTGCCAGCCGCCTGTGGTCCGGGAATTCCTACGAGCAGTACTTC
CDR3: CASRLWSGNSYEQYF
size: NA
D: NA
V: TRBV6-2/TRBV6-3
J: TRBJ2-7